These 13 T cell receptor beta chains came from one sample sequenced in a study of shared clonotypes between healthy human individuals. Naive CD8 cells were CD45RO-negative, positively selected for CCR7, excluding terminally differentiated effector memory CD45RA+ cells. Here immunoSEQ multiplex PCR was the method, and the copy in TCRdb shows in-frame clones only, minus some. The sample records hundreds of thousands of clones, about 96% being singletons. The sequenced sample was naive CD8+ T cells sorted from blood. These receptors were obtained from a woman in her twenties or thirties in good health.

The gene calls are TRBV2 and TRBJ2-1; TRBD2 matches at 7 bases. Losses at the gene ends were 1 base for V and 7 bases for J; bases not matched to a gene: 10. This CDR3 has 16 residues. Germline assignment: CDR1 SNHLY and CDR2 FYNNEI. CDR3 region: CASSEEVGGPDNEQFF. CDR3 in DNA: TGTGCCAGCAGTGAAGAGGTGGGAGGGCCGGATAATGAGCAGTTCTTC. Supplemented by reference TRBV2 and TRBJ2-1, the full variable domain reads EPEVTQTPSHQVTQMGQEVILRCVPISNHLYFYWYRQILGQKVEFLVSFYNNEISEKSEIFDDQFSVERPDGSNFTLKIRSTKLEDSAMYFCASSEEVGGPDNEQFFGPGTRLTVL.

The chain carries TRBV7-9 and TRBJ2-2; 11 bases match TRBD1. The CDR3 totals 15 residues. Germline CDR1 reads SEHNR; CDR2 reads FQNEAQ (reference sequence). Unmatched junction bases numbered 5, after V lost 7 bases and J lost 4 bases. CDR3 sequence reads: CASTKGQGGTGELFF. In DNA form, the CDR3 reads TGTGCCAGCACGAAGGGACAGGGGGGCACCGGGGAGCTGTTTTTT.

This rearrangement joins TRBV10-1 to TRBJ2-1; 13 bases are a match to TRBD2. This CDR3 is built from 15 residues. V was clipped by 4 bases and J by 5 bases; unmatched bases: 2. Germline lookup yields CDR1 WNHNN and CDR2 SYGVQD (reference sequence). The CDR3 loop is CASSGGLAGNNEQFF. Written as DNA, the CDR3 is TGCGCCAGCAGTGGGGGACTAGCGGGGAACAATGAGCAGTTCTTC.

J is TRBJ2-7 and V is TRBV28; 8 bases agree with TRBD1. The CDR3 loop spans 15 amino acids. Germline V gives CDR1 MDHEN, CDR2 SYDVKM. With 6 bases clipped from V and 0 bases from J, the junction kept 7 bases outside the gene matches. The CDR3 loop reads CASRNRGSSSYEQYF. The CDR3, as DNA: TGTGCCAGCAGGAACAGGGGGTCCAGCTCCTACGAGCAGTACTTC.

A single count supports this clone. The chain is built from TRBV19 and TRBJ2-3; D may be TRBD1 (5 bases). This CDR3 is 15 amino acids long. Trimming took 1 base from V and 2 from J, leaving 10 bases between them. CDR1 and CDR2 from the germline V gene are LNHDA and SQIVND (reference sequence). The chain's CDR3 is CASSIGPGYTDTQYF. The DNA of the CDR3 is TGTGCCAGTAGTATAGGTCCAGGGTACACAGATACGCAGTATTTT.

This clone came up once. This chain links TRBV19 with TRBJ2-1; D remains ambiguous. This CDR3 contains 12 residues. The germline V gene encodes CDR1 LNHDA and CDR2 SQIVND (reference sequence). The germline V and J ends were trimmed by 3 bases and 7 bases, with 7 bases remaining between them. CDR3 loop: CASSIFGNEQFF. CDR3 nucleotide sequence: TGTGCCAGTAGTATTTTCGGAAATGAGCAGTTCTTC.

This chain connects TRBV5-8 to TRBJ1-3; D is undetermined. V lost 4 bases and J 15 bases, leaving 11 bases between the germline ends. Per germline, CDR1 SGHTS and CDR2 YDEGEE. CDR3 size: 10 residues. This CDR3 is CASSLPMGYF. Here the CDR3 DNA reads TGTGCCAGCAGCCTGCCGATGGGATATTTT.

The chain is built from TRBV27 and TRBJ2-1; D unresolved. CDR1 and CDR2 from the germline V gene are MNHEY and SMNVEV (reference sequence). The V gene lost 6 bases and the J gene lost 7 bases, with 13 bases spanning the gap. The length of the CDR3 is 13 residues. The CDR3 sequence is CASSYSINNEQFF. As DNA, the CDR3 is TGTGCCAGCAGCTATTCCATCAATAATGAGCAGTTCTTC.

CDR3 sequence reads: CASTSGEKLFF. The CDR3 DNA follows: TGTGCCAGCACCTCGGGGGAAAAACTGTTTTTT. The J gene is TRBJ1-4, the V gene TRBV28; no firm D call. Between the trimmed V and J ends, which lost 7 bases and 8 bases, there was a span of 8 bases. This CDR3 spans 11 amino acids. Per the germline V gene, CDR1 is MDHEN and CDR2 is SYDVKM.

This chain connects TRBV21-1 to TRBJ2-7. TRBV21-1 is shown as a pseudogene. There are 13 residues in the CDR3. CDR3 sequence reads: CASSRPNGDEQYF. CDR3 bases: TGTGCCAGCAGCCGTCCAAATGGGGACGAGCAGTACTTC.

The V call is TRBV19, the J call TRBJ1-5; D unclear. This CDR3 has 13 amino acids. V was pared by 5 bases and J by 7 bases, with 12 bases between. The germline V gene has CDR1 LNHDA and CDR2 SQIVND (reference sequence). The CDR3 region is CASSWGYGQPQHF. CDR3 in DNA: TGTGCCAGTAGTTGGGGTTACGGCCAGCCCCAGCATTTT.

The CDR3 region has the DNA TGTGCCAGCAGCTTACAAGAGGCCGAGCAGTACTTC. As protein: CASSLQEAEQYF. The chain employs TRBV7-2 and TRBJ2-7; D remains unclear. Germline V gene sequence: CDR1 SGHTA, CDR2 FQGNSA. The V gene lost 2 bases and the J gene lost 6 bases, with 8 bases spanning the gap. The CDR3 totals 12 residues. Based on the CDR3 plus reference TRBV7-2 and TRBJ2-7, the full variable domain is GAGVSQSPSNKVTEKGKDVELRCDPISGHTALYWYRQSLGQGLEFLIYFQGNSAPDKSGLPSDRFSAERTGGSVSTLTIQRTQQEDSAVYLCASSLQEAEQYFGPGTRLTVT.

V usage is TRBV5-6 and J usage is TRBJ1-2; D gene unclear. This CDR3 is 13 amino acids long. Per the germline V gene, CDR1 is SGHDT and CDR2 is YYEEEE. V was trimmed by 1 base and J by 1 base, leaving 5 bases between them. The CDR3 sequence: CASSLTLNYGYTF. DNA for the CDR3: TGTGCCAGCAGCTTGACCCTTAACTATGGCTACACCTTC.